The source of this T cell receptor beta chain is a study of T cells in Graves' hyperthyroidism and ophthalmopathy. Germline loops: CDR1 MNHEY, CDR2 SVGEGT. The V end was cut by 0 bases, the J end by 7 bases, with 13 bases between. This CDR3 spans 14 amino acids. Amplified regions were TCR beta CDR3 sequences from RNA transcripts. The HTBI set primed first-round TCR CDR3 RT-PCR. TCRdb processed the multiplex PCR reads anew with MiXCR; each CDR3 protein has one entry. The sample records some 760,000 distinct CDR3 sequences, 14% being singletons. Input material: blood. The TCR sequence derives from a young woman with Graves' hyperthyroidism. The genes are TRBV6-2 or TRBV6-3 and TRBJ2-7; D uncertain. The CDR3 nucleotides read TGTGCCAGCAGTTACTCGAATACACTTGGGGAGCAGTACTTC. Amino acids: CASSYSNTLGEQYF.